The source of this T cell receptor (beta chain) is a study of blood T cell repertoires in COVID-19. Sequencing was performed with immunoSEQ multiplex PCR; in TCRdb, only in-frame clones are kept and a portion is missing. In the table there are around 150,000 clones, around four fifths of which are singletons. Everyone who took part was roughly 18 to 89 years old, and they came from fewer than 25 US areas. What was sequenced was PBMCs or T cells enriched from blood (not recorded which). This TCR was sampled from a woman in her forties or fifties with acute COVID-19.

CDR3 DNA: TGTGCCAGCACCCAAGGGGGAACCGGGGAGCTGTTTTTT. The encoded protein is CASTQGGTGELFF. The chain combines TRBV12-3 or TRBV12-4 with TRBJ2-2; D may be TRBD1 (6 bases). Trimming stripped 7 bases from V and 5 bases from J, with 11 bases between. CDR3 length: 13 amino acids.